These 30 T cell receptor beta chains were all obtained from the same sample, sequenced in a study of shared clonotypes between healthy human individuals. Assay: immunoSEQ multiplex PCR; the TCRdb copy retains only in-frame clones and omits some. The sample has about 2,200,000 clones; under 95% are singletons. Naivety among CD8 cells was defined by CD45RO negativity and positive CCR7 selection, thereby excluding terminally differentiated effector memory CD45RA+ cells. The sample was naive CD8+ T cells from PBMCs. The receptor source for this set is a young man in good health. Some clones in this sample may be carry-over from other donors' samples.

Concerning this clone: The sample has other DNA sequences that encode this CDR3 too. J is TRBJ2-5 and V is TRBV4-1; TRBD1 might be the D (5 bases). The CDR3 has 14 residues. CDR1 is MGHRA and CDR2 is YSYEKL in the germline V gene. The V end lost 0 bases, the J end lost 2 bases, and 7 bases lay between the germline ends. Here the CDR3 DNA reads TGCGCCAGCAGCCAAGATTCAGGGCAAGAGACCCAGTACTTC. This sequence encodes CASSQDSGQETQYF.

This clone has just one count. The gene calls are TRBV4-3 and TRBJ1-5; the match to TRBD1 covers 7 bases. The V segment lost 0 bases and the J segment 3 bases; nucleotides outside the gene matches: 8. The CDR3 runs 17 residues. CDR1 LGHNA and CDR2 YSLEER come from the germline V gene. For the CDR3, the DNA is TGCGCCAGCAGCCAAGATCCGGGACAGCTACACAATCAGCCCCAGCATTTT. Translation gives CASSQDPGQLHNQPQHF.

The chain carries TRBV28 and TRBJ2-7; 11 positions agree with TRBD2. CDR1 and CDR2 from the germline V gene are MDHEN and SYDVKM. Trimming cost V 5 bases and J 2 bases; bases outside gene matches: 5. The CDR3 extends over 15 amino acids. The CDR3 protein is CASSPNSGRAYEQYF. The CDR3 region has the DNA TGTGCCAGCAGTCCAAATAGCGGGAGGGCCTACGAGCAGTACTTC.

This clone was observed a single time. The chain joins TRBV29-1 to TRBJ1-2, with 7 bases lining up with TRBD1. The CDR3 is 15 amino acids. The V and J ends lost 1 base and 6 bases, in that order; junction bases with no gene match: 11. CDR1 is SQVTM and CDR2 is ANQGSEA in the germline V gene. The CDR3 sequence is CSVEAATGHGDGYTF. Written as DNA, the CDR3 is TGCAGCGTTGAAGCCGCGACAGGGCATGGGGATGGCTACACCTTC.

J is TRBJ1-2 and V is TRBV29-1; 9 bases map to TRBD1. This CDR3 has 14 amino acids. Unmatched junction bases numbered 7, after V lost 4 bases and J lost 4 bases. Germline CDR1 reads SQVTM; CDR2 reads ANQGSEA. CDR3 DNA sequence: TGCAGCGTTGCCAATACAGGGGGCACCTATGGCTACACCTTC. It encodes CSVANTGGTYGYTF. The variable domain in full, completed from reference TRBV29-1 and TRBJ1-2, reads SAVISQKPSRDICQRGTSLTIQCQVDSQVTMMFWYRQQPGQSLTLIATANQGSEATYESGFVIDKFPISRPNLTFSTLTVSNMSPEDSSIYLCSVANTGGTYGYTFGSGTRLTVV.

The rearrangement joins TRBV7-2 to TRBJ1-2; D remains unclear. Looked up from germline, CDR1 is SGHTA and CDR2 is FQGNSA. CDR3 length: 13 amino acids. Between the trimmed V and J ends, which lost 10 bases and 5 bases, there was a span of 17 bases. The DNA of the CDR3 is TGTGCCATTAACCCGTGGGATCAGTATGGCTACACCTTC. Its protein product is CAINPWDQYGYTF.

The rearrangement joins TRBV27 to TRBJ2-7, with TRBD2 matching over 9 bases. J gave up 0 bases and V 5 bases, and 11 bases lay outside the gene matches. This CDR3 contains 17 residues. From germline, CDR1 is MNHEY and CDR2 SMNVEV (reference sequence). CDR3 DNA sequence: TGTGCCAGCAGTCTTGCACACGGGACTAGCCTCTCCTACGAGCAGTACTTC. This codes for CASSLAHGTSLSYEQYF.

The genes are TRBV27 and TRBJ1-2; no reliable D call. Germline CDR1 MNHEY, CDR2 SMNVEV (reference sequence). CDR3 length equals 15 residues. Deletions cut 8 bases from V and 4 bases from J, with 20 bases between. CDR3: CASGFLMGSTYGYTF. The CDR3, as DNA: TGTGCCAGCGGCTTTCTAATGGGGTCAACCTATGGCTACACCTTC.

The chain joins TRBV27 to TRBJ2-1; 7 bases agree with TRBD2. The CDR3 is 17 residues long. CDR1 and CDR2 (germline): MNHEY, SMNVEV (reference sequence). Unmatched junction bases numbered 9, after V lost 3 bases and J lost 1 base. The CDR3 here is CASSFDVAGVSYNEQFF. CDR3 sequence (DNA): TGTGCCAGCAGTTTTGATGTTGCGGGAGTTTCCTACAATGAGCAGTTCTTC.

The genes are TRBV4-2 and TRBJ2-7, with 7 bases matching TRBD2. CDR1 is LGHNA, CDR2 YNFKEQ, per germline. The CDR3 loop spans 15 amino acids. The junction had 7 bases not matched to a gene; V was cut back by 2 bases and J by 3 bases. Here the CDR3 DNA reads TGTGCCAGCAGCCAATATGCGGGAGTTATCTACGAGCAGTACTTC. It codes for CASSQYAGVIYEQYF.

To note about this clone: Other nucleotide sequences from this sample produce the same CDR3. This sequence joins TRBV19 and TRBJ1-1, with no clear D. With 5 bases removed from V and 5 bases from J, the gap between germline ends came to 12 bases. Germline-derived CDR1 and CDR2 are LNHDA and SQIVND (reference sequence). CDR3 length: 13 amino acids. CDR3 amino acids: CASSLGVGTEAFF. The CDR3 bases are TGTGCCAGTAGTTTGGGTGTTGGAACTGAAGCTTTCTTT.

The rearrangement links TRBV28 to TRBJ2-1, with D hard to call. CDR1 is MDHEN, CDR2 SYDVKM, per germline. Trimming took off 6 bases at V and 2 bases at J, with 17 bases between the two ends. The CDR3 sequence is 16 residues long. In DNA form, the CDR3 reads TGTGCCAGCAGCCGCGAGCGAGTCGGCGCCTACAATGAGCAGTTCTTC. As protein: CASSRERVGAYNEQFF.

The gene calls are TRBV7-9 and TRBJ2-1; D is unresolved. The CDR3 runs to 14 residues. Germline CDR1 SEHNR, CDR2 FQNEAQ (reference sequence). Trimming took 5 bases from V and 7 from J, leaving 15 bases between them. The CDR3 DNA sequence: TGTGCCAGCAGCCATGCAGAAGCGATGAATGAGCAGTTCTTC. It encodes CASSHAEAMNEQFF.

The chain's CDR3 is CASSSPSGSTGELFF. The CDR3 DNA reads as TGCGCCAGCAGCTCGCCTAGCGGATCCACCGGGGAGCTGTTTTTT. The chain employs TRBV5-1 and TRBJ2-2; 7 bases fit TRBD2. Germline assignment: CDR1 SGHRS and CDR2 YFSETQ. There are 15 residues in the CDR3. The J segment lost 4 bases and the V segment lost 3 bases, leaving 6 bases of the junction unmatched.

The V and J genes are TRBV15 and TRBJ2-1; D possibly corresponds to TRBD2 (5 bases). The CDR3 totals 16 residues. Trimming pared 9 bases from V and 4 bases from J, leaving 22 bases between. From germline, CDR1 is LNHNV and CDR2 YYDKDF (reference sequence). The CDR3 here is CATMFGMVAQYNEQFF. CDR3 nucleotides: TGTGCCACTATGTTTGGGATGGTAGCGCAATACAATGAGCAGTTCTTC.

Comments on this clone: Other DNA sequences in the same sample also yield this CDR3. V gene TRBV19 combines with J gene TRBJ1-3, with unresolved D. Germline V gives CDR1 LNHDA, CDR2 SQIVND (reference sequence). This CDR3 comprises 14 residues. The ends were cut back, 2 bases at V and 1 base at J, with 6 bases in the middle. Written as DNA, the CDR3 is TGTGCCAGTAGTATACGAGGGTCTGGAAACACCATATATTTT. It translates to CASSIRGSGNTIYF.

The chain recombines TRBV25-1 with TRBJ2-3; D unresolved. The CDR3 totals 15 residues. Germline V gives CDR1 MGHDK, CDR2 SYGVNS. The ends were cut back, 5 bases at V and 0 bases at J, with 12 bases in the middle. CDR3: CASSRSAPSTDTQYF. The CDR3 region has the DNA TGTGCCAGCAGTCGCAGCGCCCCTAGCACAGATACGCAGTATTTT.

As to this clone: Within the sample, other DNA sequences also encode this same CDR3. The chain couples TRBV4-1 to TRBJ2-7; 13 nucleotides align to TRBD2. Germline V gene data show CDR1 as MGHRA and CDR2 as YSYEKL. Germline trimming cut 1 base from V and 3 bases from J; bases unmatched to any gene: 3. The CDR3 consists of 16 residues. The CDR3 here is CASSQGLAGGNYEQYF. The CDR3 DNA reads as TGCGCCAGCAGCCAAGGACTAGCGGGAGGTAACTACGAGCAGTACTTC.

This chain connects TRBV5-1 to TRBJ2-2; D remains unclear. Trimming removed 2 bases at V and 10 bases at J, with 9 bases between. The germline V gene encodes CDR1 SGHRS and CDR2 YFSETQ. The CDR3 loop spans 12 amino acids. CDR3 sequence: CASSLSRAELFF. In nucleotides, the CDR3 is TGCGCCAGCAGCTTAAGTAGGGCGGAGCTGTTTTTT. Filled out from reference TRBV5-1 and TRBJ2-2, the complete variable domain reads KAGVTQTPRYLIKTRGQQVTLSCSPISGHRSVSWYQQTPGQGLQFLFEYFSETQRNKGNFPGRFSGRQFSNSRSEMNVSTLELGDSALYLCASSLSRAELFFGEGSRLTVL.

This clone has a single count. The chain employs TRBV29-1 and TRBJ2-5; TRBD1 matches at 7 bases. The V gene's germline CDR1 is SQVTM and CDR2 ANQGSEA. This CDR3 has 14 residues. Germline trimming cut 6 bases from V and 7 bases from J; bases unmatched to any gene: 14. This CDR3 reads CSVDSGTRQGTQYF. The DNA of the CDR3 is TGCAGCGTGGACTCCGGGACCAGACAGGGGACCCAGTACTTC. Filled out from reference TRBV29-1 and TRBJ2-5, the complete variable domain reads SAVISQKPSRDICQRGTSLTIQCQVDSQVTMMFWYRQQPGQSLTLIATANQGSEATYESGFVIDKFPISRPNLTFSTLTVSNMSPEDSSIYLCSVDSGTRQGTQYFGPGTRLLVL.

J is TRBJ2-1 and V is TRBV7-8, with D perhaps TRBD1 (6 bases). CDR1 is SGHVS, CDR2 FQNEAQ, per germline. The CDR3 runs to 13 residues. The V and J ends lost 4 bases and 5 bases respectively, with 9 bases between them. In DNA form, the CDR3 reads TGTGCCAGCAGCTGGACAGCAGACAATGAGCAGTTCTTC. Residues: CASSWTADNEQFF. Drawing the rest from reference TRBV7-8 and TRBJ2-1, the complete variable domain is GAGVSQSPRYKVAKRGQDVALRCDPISGHVSLFWYQQALGQGPEFLTYFQNEAQLDKSGLPSDRFFAERPEGSVSTLKIQRTQQEDSAVYLCASSWTADNEQFFGPGTRLTVL.

This chain joins TRBV9 and TRBJ2-1; D is possibly TRBD2 (5 bases). Germline CDR1 SGDLS, CDR2 YYNGEE. V was pared by 0 bases and J by 6 bases, with 7 bases between. CDR3 length: 13 amino acids. CDR3 in amino acids: CASSVAGINEQFF. The CDR3 coding sequence is TGTGCCAGCAGCGTAGCGGGGATCAATGAGCAGTTCTTC.

The chain recombines TRBV29-1 with TRBJ1-1; D remains ambiguous. CDR3 length: 14 amino acids. Germline CDR1 SQVTM, CDR2 ANQGSEA. The V and J ends lost 5 bases and 0 bases respectively, with 13 bases between them. The CDR3 DNA sequence: TGCAGCGTTCAAAGAGCGGTCCTGAACACTGAAGCTTTCTTT. Translated: CSVQRAVLNTEAFF.

The rearrangement joins TRBV7-9 to TRBJ2-1; 12 bases are a match to TRBD2. CDR3 length equals 16 residues. V gave up 2 bases and J gave up 8 bases; unmatched junction bases: 7. Germline V gene sequence: CDR1 SEHNR, CDR2 FQNEAQ (reference sequence). DNA of the CDR3: TGTGCCAGCAGCTTACGACTAGCGGGAGTTGATGATGAGCAGTTCTTC. This codes for CASSLRLAGVDDEQFF.

Turning to this clone: Other DNA sequences in the sample encode the same CDR3. The chain links TRBV20-1 to TRBJ2-5; 8 nucleotides align to TRBD2. CDR1 and CDR2 (germline): DFQATT, SNEGSKA (reference sequence). The CDR3 runs 11 residues. V was clipped by 5 bases and J by 5 bases; unmatched bases: 1. CDR3 residues: CSAPGGETQYF. The DNA of the CDR3 is TGCAGTGCTCCGGGGGGGGAGACCCAGTACTTC.

The J gene is TRBJ2-3, the V gene TRBV13; 9 bases match TRBD1. The CDR3 is made up of 15 amino acids. After removal of 5 bases from V and 4 bases from J, the junction contained 7 bases not matched to a gene. Per the germline V gene, CDR1 is PRHDT and CDR2 is FYEKMQ (reference sequence). The CDR3 DNA reads as TGTGCCAGCAGCCCCCGGACAGGGGCGGCAGATACGCAGTATTTT. This codes for CASSPRTGAADTQYF.

V is TRBV2 and J is TRBJ1-5; D call uncertain. The CDR3 runs 14 residues. V was cut by 3 bases and J by 7 bases, with 13 bases left in between. Germline values: CDR1 SNHLY, CDR2 FYNNEI. This CDR3 is CASSDLADDQPQHF. DNA of the CDR3: TGTGCCAGCAGTGATTTGGCTGATGACCAGCCCCAGCATTTT.

The chain is built from TRBV7-3 and TRBJ2-2; D is unresolved. From germline, CDR1 is SGHTA and CDR2 FQGTGA. This CDR3 has 14 amino acids. V lost 1 base, J lost 6 bases, and 9 bases lay in between. CDR3 protein: CASSLRVGPGELFF. The CDR3 DNA reads as TGTGCCAGCAGCTTAAGAGTAGGGCCCGGGGAGCTGTTTTTT.

The genes are TRBV6-1 and TRBJ2-1; no reliable D call. V was cut by 8 bases and J by 8 bases, with 10 bases left in between. Germline V CDR1 and CDR2: MNHNS, SASEGT. The CDR3 spans 11 residues. This CDR3 reads CASLASYEQFF. The CDR3 coding sequence is TGTGCCAGCTTGGCTAGTTATGAGCAGTTCTTC.

V and J are TRBV29-1 and TRBJ2-5; 10 bases line up with TRBD2. The V gene's germline CDR1 is SQVTM and CDR2 ANQGSEA. V was pared by 3 bases and J by 2 bases, with 12 bases of the junction left unmatched. There are 17 residues in the CDR3. In DNA form, the CDR3 reads TGCAGCGTTGATTTACTAGGACTAGCGGCGGATCAAGAGACCCAGTACTTC. Protein product: CSVDLLGLAADQETQYF. Together with reference TRBV29-1 and TRBJ2-5, the CDR3 gives the full variable domain: SAVISQKPSRDICQRGTSLTIQCQVDSQVTMMFWYRQQPGQSLTLIATANQGSEATYESGFVIDKFPISRPNLTFSTLTVSNMSPEDSSIYLCSVDLLGLAADQETQYFGPGTRLLVL.